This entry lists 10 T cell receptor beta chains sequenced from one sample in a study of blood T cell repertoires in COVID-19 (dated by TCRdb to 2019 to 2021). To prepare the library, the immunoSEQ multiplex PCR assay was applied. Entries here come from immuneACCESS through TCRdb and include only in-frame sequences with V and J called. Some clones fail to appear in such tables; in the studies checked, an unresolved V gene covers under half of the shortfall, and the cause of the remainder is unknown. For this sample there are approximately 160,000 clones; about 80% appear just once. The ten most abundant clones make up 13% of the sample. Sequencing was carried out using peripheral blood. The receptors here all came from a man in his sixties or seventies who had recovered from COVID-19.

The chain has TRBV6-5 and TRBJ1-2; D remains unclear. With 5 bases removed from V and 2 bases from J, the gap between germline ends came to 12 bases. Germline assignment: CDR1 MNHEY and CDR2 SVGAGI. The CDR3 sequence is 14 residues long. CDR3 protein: CASSRDWENYGYTF. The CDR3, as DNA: TGTGCCAGCAGTCGGGATTGGGAAAACTATGGCTACACCTTC.

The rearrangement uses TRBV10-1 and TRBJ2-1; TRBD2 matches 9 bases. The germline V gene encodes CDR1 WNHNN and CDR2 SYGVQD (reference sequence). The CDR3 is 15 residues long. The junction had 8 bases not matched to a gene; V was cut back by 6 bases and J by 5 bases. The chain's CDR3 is CASRPLAGKNNEQFF. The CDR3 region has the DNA TGCGCCAGCAGACCGCTAGCGGGAAAGAACAATGAGCAGTTCTTC.

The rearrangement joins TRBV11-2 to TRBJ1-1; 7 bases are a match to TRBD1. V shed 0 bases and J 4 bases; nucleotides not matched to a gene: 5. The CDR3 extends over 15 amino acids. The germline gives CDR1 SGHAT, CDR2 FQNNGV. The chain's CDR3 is CASSLEWQGGTEAFF. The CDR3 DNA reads TGTGCCAGCAGCTTAGAGTGGCAGGGGGGCACTGAAGCTTTCTTT.

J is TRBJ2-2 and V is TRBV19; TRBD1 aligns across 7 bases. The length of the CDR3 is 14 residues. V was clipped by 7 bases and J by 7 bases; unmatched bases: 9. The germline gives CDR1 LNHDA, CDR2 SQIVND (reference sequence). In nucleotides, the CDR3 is TGTGCCAGTACCCGGGACAGCTTATTCGGGGAGCTGTTTTTT. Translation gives CASTRDSLFGELFF. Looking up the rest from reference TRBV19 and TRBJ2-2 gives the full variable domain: DGGITQSPKYLFRKEGQNVTLSCEQNLNHDAMYWYRQDPGQGLRLIYYSQIVNDFQKGDIAEGYSVSREKKESFPLTVTSAQKNPTAFYLCASTRDSLFGELFFGEGSRLTVL.

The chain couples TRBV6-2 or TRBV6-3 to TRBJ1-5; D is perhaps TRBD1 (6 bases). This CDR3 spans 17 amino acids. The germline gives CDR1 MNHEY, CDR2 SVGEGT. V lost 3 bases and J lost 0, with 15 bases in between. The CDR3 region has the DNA TGTGCCAGCAGTTATCGGCCCCAGGGGTATAGCAATCAGCCCCAGCATTTT. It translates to CASSYRPQGYSNQPQHF.

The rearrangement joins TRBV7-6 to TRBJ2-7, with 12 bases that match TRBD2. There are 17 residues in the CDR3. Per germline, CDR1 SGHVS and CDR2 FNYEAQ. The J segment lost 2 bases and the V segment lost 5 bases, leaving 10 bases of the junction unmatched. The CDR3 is CASSPTGLAGGTYEQYF. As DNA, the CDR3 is TGTGCCAGCAGCCCAACGGGACTAGCGGGCGGGACCTACGAGCAGTACTTC. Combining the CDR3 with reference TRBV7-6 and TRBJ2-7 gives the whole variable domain GAGVSQSPRYKVTKRGQDVALRCDPISGHVSLYWYRQALGQGPEFLTYFNYEAQQDKSGLPNDRFSAERPEGSISTLTIQRTEQRDSAMYRCASSPTGLAGGTYEQYFGPGTRLTVT.

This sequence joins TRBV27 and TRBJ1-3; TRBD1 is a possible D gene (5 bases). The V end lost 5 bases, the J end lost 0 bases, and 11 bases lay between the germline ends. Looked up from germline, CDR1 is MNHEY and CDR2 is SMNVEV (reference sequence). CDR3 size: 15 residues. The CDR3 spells CASSTWGSSGNTIYF. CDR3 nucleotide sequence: TGTGCCAGCAGTACCTGGGGCAGCTCTGGAAACACCATATATTTT.

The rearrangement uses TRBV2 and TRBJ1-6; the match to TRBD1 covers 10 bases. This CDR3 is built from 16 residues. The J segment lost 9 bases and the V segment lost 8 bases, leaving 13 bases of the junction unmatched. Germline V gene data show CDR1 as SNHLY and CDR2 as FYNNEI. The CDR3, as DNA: TGTGCCAGCCATATCGGGACAGGGGCACGGAGTTCACCCCTCCACTTT. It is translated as CASHIGTGARSSPLHF.

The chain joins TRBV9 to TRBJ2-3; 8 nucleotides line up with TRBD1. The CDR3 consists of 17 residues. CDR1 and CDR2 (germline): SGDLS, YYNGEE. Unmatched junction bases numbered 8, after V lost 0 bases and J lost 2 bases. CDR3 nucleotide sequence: TGTGCCAGCAGCGTAGCCGGGACAGGTAGGCCCACAGATACGCAGTATTTT. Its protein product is CASSVAGTGRPTDTQYF.

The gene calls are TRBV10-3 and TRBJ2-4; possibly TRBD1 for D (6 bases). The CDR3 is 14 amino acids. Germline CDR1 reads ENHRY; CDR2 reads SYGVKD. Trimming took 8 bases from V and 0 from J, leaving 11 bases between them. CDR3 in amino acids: CAIGQTLAKNIQYF. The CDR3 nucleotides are TGTGCCATCGGACAGACGTTAGCCAAAAACATTCAGTACTTC.